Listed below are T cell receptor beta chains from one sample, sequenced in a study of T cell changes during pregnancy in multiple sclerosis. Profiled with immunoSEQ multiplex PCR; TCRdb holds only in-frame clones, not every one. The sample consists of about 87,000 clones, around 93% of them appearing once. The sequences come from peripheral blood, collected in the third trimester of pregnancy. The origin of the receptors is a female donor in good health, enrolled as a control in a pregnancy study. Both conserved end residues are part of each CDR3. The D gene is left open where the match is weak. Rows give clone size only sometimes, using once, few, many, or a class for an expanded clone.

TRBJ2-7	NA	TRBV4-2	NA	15	CASSQGAQEAYEQYF	TGTGCCAGCAGCCAAGGCGCGCAGGAGGCCTACGAGCAGTACTTC
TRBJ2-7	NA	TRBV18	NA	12	CASSPSPYEQYF	TGTGCCAGCTCACCATCTCCTTACGAGCAGTACTTC
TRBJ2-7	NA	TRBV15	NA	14	CATSRGDSSYEQYF	TGTGCCACCAGCAGAGGGGACTCGTCCTACGAGCAGTACTTC
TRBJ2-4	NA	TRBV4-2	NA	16	CASSQVLGVAKNIQYF	TGTGCCAGCAGCCAAGTTCTGGGAGTCGCCAAAAACATTCAGTACTTC
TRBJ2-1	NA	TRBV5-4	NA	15	CASSLTGTRNNEQFF	TGTGCCAGCAGCCTTACCGGGACACGAAACAATGAGCAGTTCTTC
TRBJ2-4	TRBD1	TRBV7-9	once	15	CASSLRTGEKNIQYF	TGTGCCAGCAGCTTGCGGACAGGTGAAAAAAACATTCAGTACTTC
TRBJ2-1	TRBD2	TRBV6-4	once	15	CATRLAGVLGNEQFF	TGTGCCACAAGACTAGCGGGAGTTTTAGGGAATGAGCAGTTCTTC
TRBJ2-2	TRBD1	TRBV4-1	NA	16	CASSQDTDRASRELFF	TGCGCCAGCAGCCAAGATACGGACAGGGCATCCCGGGAGCTGTTTTTT
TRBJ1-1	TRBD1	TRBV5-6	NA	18	CASTINWGPGGLNTEAFF	TGTGCCAGCACCATTAATTGGGGGCCAGGGGGCTTGAACACTGAAGCTTTCTTT
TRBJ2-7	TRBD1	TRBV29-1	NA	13	CSVGWNRGDPRHF	TGCAGCGTTGGTTGGAACAGGGGCGACCCGCGGCACTTC
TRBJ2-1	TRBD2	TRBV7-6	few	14	CASSLAGGHGEQFF	TGTGCCAGCAGCTTAGCGGGAGGGCATGGTGAGCAGTTCTTC
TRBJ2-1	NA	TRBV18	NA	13	CASSPGTYNEQFF	TGTGCCAGCTCACCAGGGACTTACAATGAGCAGTTCTTC
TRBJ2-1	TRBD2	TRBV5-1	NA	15	CASSLMASGSNEQFF	TGCGCCAGCAGCTTGATGGCTAGCGGTTCCAATGAGCAGTTCTTC
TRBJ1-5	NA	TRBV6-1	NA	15	CASSLGAGGNQPQHF	TGTGCCAGCAGTCTAGGGGCCGGGGGAAATCAGCCCCAGCATTTT
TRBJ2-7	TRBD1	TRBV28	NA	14	CASSSGTGNYEQYF	TGTGCCAGCAGTTCAGGGACAGGGAACTACGAGCAGTACTTC
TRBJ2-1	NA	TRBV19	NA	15	CASRNRVSSYNEQFF	TGTGCCAGTAGGAACAGGGTGAGCTCCTACAATGAGCAGTTCTTC
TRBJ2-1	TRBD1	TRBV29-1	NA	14	CSVPDRGRVVEQFF	TGCAGCGTTCCGGACAGGGGGCGGGTAGTTGAGCAGTTCTTC
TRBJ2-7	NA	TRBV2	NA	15	CASSLDSVISYEQYF	TGTGCCAGCAGTTTGGACAGCGTCATCTCCTACGAGCAGTACTTC
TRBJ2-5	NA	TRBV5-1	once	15	CASSLNGAWRETQYF	TGCGCCAGCAGCTTGAATGGGGCTTGGCGGGAGACCCAGTACTTC
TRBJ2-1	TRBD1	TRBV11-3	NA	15	CASSRGQGTYNEQFF	TGTGCCAGCAGCCGGGGACAGGGAACCTACAATGAGCAGTTCTTC
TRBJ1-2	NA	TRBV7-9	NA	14	CASSLDRESNGYTF	TGTGCCAGCAGCTTAGACAGGGAATCGAATGGCTACACCTTC
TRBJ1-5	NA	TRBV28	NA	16	CASSTGRLTGNQPQHF	TGTGCCAGCAGTACAGGGCGTCTAACCGGGAATCAGCCCCAGCATTTT
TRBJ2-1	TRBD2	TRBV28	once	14	CASSHPGRESEQFF	TGTGCCAGCAGCCACCCGGGGCGGGAGAGTGAGCAGTTCTTC
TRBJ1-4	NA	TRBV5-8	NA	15	CASSPVERTNEKLFF	TGTGCCAGCAGCCCGGTGGAGCGGACTAATGAAAAACTGTTTTTT
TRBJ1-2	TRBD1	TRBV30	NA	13	CAWRARGHYGYTF	TGTGCCTGGAGGGCCAGGGGGCACTATGGCTACACCTTC
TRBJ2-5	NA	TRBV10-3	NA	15	CATSDLVRKQETQYF	TGTGCCACCTCCGATCTTGTGAGGAAACAAGAGACCCAGTACTTC
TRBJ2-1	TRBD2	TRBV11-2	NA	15	CASSLRREWYNEQFF	TGTGCCAGCAGCTTGAGGCGGGAGTGGTATAATGAGCAGTTCTTC
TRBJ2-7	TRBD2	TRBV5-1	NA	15	CASSYSGRGSYEQYF	TGCGCCAGCAGTTATAGCGGGAGGGGATCGTACGAGCAGTACTTC
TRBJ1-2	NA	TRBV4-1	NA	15	CASSRGVAANYGYTF	TGCGCCAGCAGCCGGGGGGTCGCCGCTAACTATGGCTACACCTTC
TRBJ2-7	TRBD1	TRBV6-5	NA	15	CASSYSRTGTYEQYF	TGTGCCAGCAGTTACTCGAGGACAGGGACCTACGAGCAGTACTTC
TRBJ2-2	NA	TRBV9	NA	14	CASRFGGDTGELFF	TGTGCCAGCAGATTCGGAGGGGACACCGGGGAGCTGTTTTTT
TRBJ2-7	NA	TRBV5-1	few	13	CASSLQQGYEQYF	TGCGCCAGCAGCTTACAACAGGGCTACGAGCAGTACTTC
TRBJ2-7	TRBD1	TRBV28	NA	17	CASSPLWRDRGVYEQYF	TGTGCCAGCAGTCCGCTCTGGCGGGACAGGGGCGTCTACGAGCAGTACTTC
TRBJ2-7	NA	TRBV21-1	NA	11	CASSQQDEQYF	TGTGCCAGCAGCCAACAAGACGAGCAGTACTTC
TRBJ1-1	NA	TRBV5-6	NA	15	CASSLVSRAAHRAFF	TGTGCCAGCAGTTTAGTTTCCAGGGCGGCCCACCGGGCTTTCTTT